In its sample, the clone carrying this T cell receptor (beta chain) was seen many times. Its target is unknown. These data are taken from a study of T cells in Graves' hyperthyroidism and ophthalmopathy. Diagnoses were established using clinical symptoms, serum thyroxine and TRAb, thyroid ultrasound and orbital computed tomography. Overall study findings and caveats: It was a median around 6 months before onset that the model predicted ophthalmopathy.

Amplified regions were TCR beta CDR3 sequences from RNA transcripts. The HTBI primer set drove a first-round RT-PCR of the TCR CDR3. TCRdb re-derived calls from the multiplex PCR reads in MiXCR, one entry per CDR3 protein. The sample has about 480,000 distinct CDR3 sequences; approximately 15% are singletons. Sequencing input: blood. The origin of this receptor is a young woman with Graves' hyperthyroidism.

CDR3 bases: TGTGCCAGCGGGACCCCCTACCAAGAGACCCAGTACTTC. Encoded protein: CASGTPYQETQYF. V usage is TRBV27 and J usage is TRBJ2-5, with D perhaps matching TRBD1 or TRBD2 (5 bases each). The CDR3 consists of 13 residues. Germline CDR1 reads MNHEY; CDR2 reads SMNVEV (reference sequence). V dropped 8 bases and J dropped 0 bases, with 10 bases sitting between them.